This T cell receptor (beta chain) was captured by sequencing in a study of T cell repertoires in cytomegalovirus infection. A single record per CDR3 protein comes from TCRdb applying MiXCR to the reads. The table has about 920,000 distinct CDR3 sequences, 25% to 40% seen once. Note on this clonotype: Its target is not known.

Deletions cut 3 bases from V and 5 bases from J, with 14 bases between. The CDR3 runs to 14 residues. Germline V gives CDR1 SGDLS, CDR2 YYNGEE. The material sequenced was cultured CD8+ T cells from PBMCs, taken from culture after CMV antigen stimulation. This TCR was recovered from a human donor in good health (CMV status not recorded). Some clones in this sample may be carry-over from other donors' samples. The V gene is TRBV9, the J gene TRBJ1-1; the D is unclear. The CDR3 here is CASSDPSGETEAFF. As DNA, the CDR3 is TGTGCCAGCAGCGACCCCTCCGGTGAAACTGAAGCTTTCTTT.